Each of the 17 T cell receptor beta chains below was sequenced from the same sample in a study of beta chain features in type 1 diabetes (dated by TCRdb to 2017 to 2018). Library preparation used the immunoSEQ multiplex PCR assay. The High Capacity cDNA Reverse Transcription Kit was used to reverse transcribe all of the isolated RNA, meaning that expressed TCRB transcripts were what got sequenced. TCRdb took this table from immuneACCESS and kept in-frame rearrangements with V and J called. Such tables lack part of the clones; where checked against another copy, unresolved V genes explain under half of the gap, and the rest is unexplained. This sample holds approximately 380,000 clones; approximately 16% were observed only once. Of the sample, around 0.02% is held by the ten largest clones. The sample taken for sequencing was naive CD4+ T cells from blood. What this sample's cell subset or site label stands for: true naive CD4+ T cells. The receptors stem from a woman aged 18 to 35 in good health.

This clone was seen a few times. The sample holds other DNA sequences that translate to the same CDR3. The J gene is TRBJ2-1, the V gene TRBV9, with 10 bases that match TRBD2. In germline, CDR1 is SGDLS, CDR2 YYNGEE. Unmatched junction bases numbered 4, after V lost 3 bases and J lost 4 bases. The CDR3 is made up of 15 amino acids. The CDR3 spells CASSAGLAAYNEQFF. The CDR3 bases are TGTGCCAGCAGCGCCGGACTAGCGGCTTACAATGAGCAGTTCTTC.

This clone was seen more than once but under ten times. The chain recombines TRBV30 with TRBJ2-1; maybe TRBD2 (5 bases). Germline V lookup: CDR1 GTSNPN, CDR2 SVGIG (reference sequence). This CDR3 is 13 amino acids long. CDR3 DNA: TGTGCATACAGCGGTAGCTCCTACAATGAGCAGTTCTTC. Protein product: CAYSGSSYNEQFF.

The chain recombines TRBV30 with TRBJ2-5; D is uncertain. With 2 bases removed from V and 4 bases from J, the gap between germline ends came to 5 bases. Germline-derived CDR1 and CDR2 are GTSNPN and SVGIG (reference sequence). The CDR3 runs to 11 residues. The CDR3 loop is CAWSYRETQYF. The CDR3 nucleotides are TGTGCCTGGAGTTATCGAGAGACCCAGTACTTC.

This clone appeared a few times. The junction departs from the called germline gene at one end, perhaps through a read error. This chain joins TRBV29-1 and TRBJ2-1, with D unclear. Per the germline V gene, CDR1 is SQVTM and CDR2 is ANQGSEA. The length of the CDR3 is 12 residues. The CDR3: CSGETVWNEQFF. CDR3 nucleotide sequence: TGCAGCGGTGAAACAGTTTGGAATGAGCAGTTCTTC.

This chain connects TRBV6-6 to TRBJ2-5; a possible D gene is TRBD2 (5 bases). V lost 6 bases and J lost 3, with 11 bases in between. The germline V gene has CDR1 MNHNY and CDR2 SVGAGI (reference sequence). CDR3 length: 13 residues. For the CDR3, the DNA is TGTGCCAGCAGGGACCGGGGAGAAGAGACCCAGTACTTC. This encodes CASRDRGEETQYF.

The chain couples TRBV27 to TRBJ2-1, with D unclear. Between the trimmed V and J ends, which lost 9 bases and 0 bases, there was a span of 15 bases. Germline CDR1 is MNHEY and CDR2 is SMNVEV (reference sequence). This CDR3 spans 15 amino acids. This CDR3 reads CASLPAHSSYNEQFF. The CDR3 region has the DNA TGTGCCAGTTTACCGGCGCACAGCTCCTACAATGAGCAGTTCTTC.

The chain carries TRBV5-1 and TRBJ2-7; the match to TRBD2 covers 10 bases. The CDR3 totals 15 residues. The ends lost 0 bases at V and 3 bases at J; junction bases unmatched: 3. Looked up from germline, CDR1 is SGHRS and CDR2 is YFSETQ. CDR3 bases: TGCGCCAGCAGCTTGGGACTAGCGGGCGACTACGAGCAGTACTTC. Amino acids: CASSLGLAGDYEQYF.

This clone came up a few times. This chain uses TRBV18 with TRBJ2-1; possible D gene TRBD2, 6 bases. V gave up 1 base and J gave up 5 bases, with 9 bases separating them. CDR1 and CDR2 from the germline V gene are KGHSH and LQKENI. This CDR3 is 14 amino acids long. This CDR3 is CASSPRTGDNEQFF. The DNA of the CDR3 is TGTGCCAGCTCACCACGAACGGGAGACAATGAGCAGTTCTTC.

The chain carries TRBV5-1 and TRBJ2-1; 9 bases match TRBD1. Trimming cost V 4 bases and J 0 bases; bases outside gene matches: 5. Germline V lookup: CDR1 SGHRS, CDR2 YFSETQ. The CDR3 runs 16 residues. DNA for the CDR3: TGCGCCAGCAGCCCAGGGACAGGGAGCTCCTACAATGAGCAGTTCTTC. Residues: CASSPGTGSSYNEQFF.

J is TRBJ1-2 and V is TRBV9; D is uncertain. CDR1 and CDR2 from the germline V gene are SGDLS and YYNGEE. The ends were cut back, 5 bases at V and 6 bases at J, with 14 bases in the middle. The CDR3 spans 13 residues. The DNA of the CDR3 is TGTGCCAGCAGGCGCGAAATAAATGATGGCTACACCTTC. Encoded protein: CASRREINDGYTF.

The CDR3 DNA is TGTGCCAGCAGCCCTCAGGGGATGCTGACCCCAGATACGCAGTATTTT. This translates into CASSPQGMLTPDTQYF. The chain joins TRBV11-2 to TRBJ2-3, with a tentative D call TRBD1 (6 bases). The CDR3 length is 16 residues. Germline CDR1 and CDR2: SGHAT and FQNNGV. V was shortened by 5 bases and J by 4 bases, with 19 bases between the two germline ends.

Only a few counts were recorded for this clone. The chain links TRBV13 to TRBJ1-2; 9 nucleotides match TRBD1. V gave up 5 bases and J gave up 4 bases; unmatched junction bases: 8. Germline CDR1 reads PRHDT; CDR2 reads FYEKMQ (reference sequence). CDR3 length equals 15 residues. CDR3 protein: CASSLRDREIYGYTF. The DNA for the CDR3 is TGTGCCAGCAGCCTCCGGGACAGGGAGATCTATGGCTACACCTTC. Full variable domain (remainder filled in from reference TRBV13 and TRBJ1-2): AAGVIQSPRHLIKEKRETATLKCYPIPRHDTVYWYQQGPGQDPQFLISFYEKMQSDKGSIPDRFSAQQFSDYHSELNMSSLELGDSALYFCASSLRDREIYGYTFGSGTRLTVV.

The V and J genes are TRBV7-2 and TRBJ1-1; possible D gene TRBD1, 6 bases. The CDR3 is 15 residues long. The V end was cut by 3 bases, the J end by 0 bases, with 11 bases between. Germline V gene sequence: CDR1 SGHTA, CDR2 FQGNSA. CDR3 amino acids: CASSFRGGVNTEAFF. The CDR3 DNA follows: TGTGCCAGCAGCTTCAGGGGAGGGGTGAACACTGAAGCTTTCTTT.

The chain carries TRBV27 and TRBJ2-7, with D perhaps matching TRBD2 (6 bases). Germline lookup yields CDR1 MNHEY and CDR2 SMNVEV (reference sequence). This CDR3 spans 14 amino acids. Trimming stripped 3 bases from V and 3 bases from J, with 12 bases between. CDR3 in DNA: TGTGCCAGCAGTTTCAAGGCGGGGATCTACGAGCAGTACTTC. Translating gives CASSFKAGIYEQYF.

The genes are TRBV9 and TRBJ2-1; possible D gene TRBD2, 5 bases. V shed 2 bases and J shed 4 bases, with 16 bases lying between them. Per the germline V gene, CDR1 is SGDLS and CDR2 is YYNGEE. The CDR3 totals 16 residues. This chain's CDR3 is CASSVLSGALYNEQFF. CDR3 DNA: TGTGCCAGCAGCGTCTTAAGCGGAGCCCTTTACAATGAGCAGTTCTTC.

As to this clone: This specimen includes other DNA sequences encoding the same CDR3. The J gene is TRBJ1-5, the V gene TRBV5-1; D not resolved. V was clipped by 1 base and J by 1 base, with 9 bases between them. CDR1 and CDR2 from the germline V gene are SGHRS and YFSETQ. CDR3 length: 15 residues. CDR3 loop: CASSLTGGSNQPQHF. CDR3 coding DNA: TGCGCCAGCAGCTTGACGGGAGGGAGCAATCAGCCCCAGCATTTT.

The chain joins TRBV19 to TRBJ2-7; TRBD1 aligns across 12 bases. Trimming cost V 3 bases and J 4 bases; bases outside gene matches: 4. The germline gives CDR1 LNHDA, CDR2 SQIVND (reference sequence). The CDR3 is 15 residues long. The CDR3 coding sequence is TGTGCCAGTAGTATCGGGACAGGGGGCCGATACGAGCAGTACTTC. Translating gives CASSIGTGGRYEQYF.